Below are 13 T cell receptor beta chains sequenced from a single sample in a study of T cell changes during pregnancy in multiple sclerosis. Assay: immunoSEQ multiplex PCR; the TCRdb copy retains only in-frame clones and omits some. The sample contains 35,000 to 45,000 clones, approximately 91% of which appear only once. The sample here was CD8+ T cells from peripheral blood mononuclear cells, taken in the first trimester of pregnancy. Receptors originate from a female donor with multiple sclerosis, enrolled in a pregnancy study.

The V gene is TRBV9, the J gene TRBJ1-2, with TRBD1 identical over 7 bases. CDR3 length: 13 amino acids. Germline CDR1 reads SGDLS; CDR2 reads YYNGEE. Losses at the gene ends were 5 bases for V and 3 bases for J; bases not matched to a gene: 4. CDR3 region: CASRGQIDYGYTF. The CDR3 nucleotides are TGTGCCAGCAGGGGACAGATAGACTATGGCTACACCTTC.

The chain recombines TRBV4-1 with TRBJ1-1; 9 bases fit TRBD1. The CDR3 consists of 14 residues. The V segment lost 1 base and the J segment 4 bases; nucleotides outside the gene matches: 1. Per the germline V gene, CDR1 is MGHRA and CDR2 is YSYEKL. This CDR3 is CASSQGQGVTEAFF. In DNA, the CDR3 is TGCGCCAGCAGCCAAGGACAGGGGGTCACTGAAGCTTTCTTT.

The genes are TRBV2 and TRBJ2-1; 13 bases align to TRBD2. The CDR3 runs to 13 residues. CDR1 and CDR2 from the germline V gene are SNHLY and FYNNEI. With V trimmed by 11 bases and J by 4 bases, 2 bases remained unmatched. The CDR3 DNA reads as TGTGCCGGACTAGCGGGGGAATACAATGAGCAGTTCTTC. The encoded protein is CAGLAGEYNEQFF.

The sample holds a few counts of this clone. This chain uses TRBV7-9 with TRBJ2-7, with a weak D call TRBD2 (5 bases). The CDR3 covers 15 residues. Trimming cost V 5 bases and J 2 bases, with 16 bases left between them. CDR1 and CDR2 (germline): SEHNR, FQNEAQ (reference sequence). The CDR3 reads CASSPTGGLTYEQYF. The CDR3 region has the DNA TGTGCCAGCAGCCCCACCGGCGGGCTAACCTACGAGCAGTACTTC. Filled out from reference TRBV7-9 and TRBJ2-7, the complete variable domain reads DTGVSQNPRHKITKRGQNVTFRCDPISEHNRLYWYRQTLGQGPEFLTYFQNEAQLEKSRLLSDRFSAERPKGSFSTLEIQRTEQGDSAMYLCASSPTGGLTYEQYFGPGTRLTVT.

The rearrangement links TRBV6-5 to TRBJ1-3; unclear D gene. CDR1 and CDR2 (germline): MNHEY, SVGAGI. Between the trimmed V and J ends, which lost 6 bases and 0 bases, there was a span of 12 bases. The CDR3 covers 15 residues. The CDR3 nucleotides are TGTGCCAGCAGACTCGACTCGAGCTCTGGAAACACCATATATTTT. It specifies CASRLDSSSGNTIYF.

This chain connects TRBV11-3 to TRBJ2-7; TRBD1 is a possible D gene (7 bases). Looked up from germline, CDR1 is SGHNT and CDR2 is YENEEA. V lost 5 bases to trimming and J lost 3 bases, with 14 bases between them. The CDR3 has 14 residues. CDR3: CASSPQGGGYEQYF. CDR3 sequence (DNA): TGTGCCAGCAGCCCCCAGGGGGGAGGCTACGAGCAGTACTTC.

CDR3: CASLREDRGDYGYTF. CDR3 DNA: TGTGCCAGCTTACGGGAGGACAGGGGGGACTATGGCTACACCTTC. The chain recombines TRBV19 with TRBJ1-2; 10 bases are a match to TRBD1. The trim removed 9 bases at V and 3 bases at J, leaving 10 bases unmatched. The length of the CDR3 is 15 residues. CDR1 LNHDA and CDR2 SQIVND come from the germline V gene (reference sequence).

J is TRBJ1-4 and V is TRBV30; D is ambiguous. Germline V gene sequence: CDR1 GTSNPN, CDR2 SVGIG (reference sequence). V lost 1 base, J lost 8 bases, and 17 bases lay in between. CDR3 length equals 15 residues. The CDR3 region is CAWSAPIWSREKLFF. The CDR3 DNA sequence: TGTGCCTGGAGTGCGCCCATTTGGAGTCGGGAAAAACTGTTTTTT.

The chain combines TRBV5-6 with TRBJ1-5, with D unresolved. The CDR3 contains 15 residues. Germline CDR1 and CDR2: SGHDT and YYEEEE. Between the trimmed V and J ends, which lost 4 bases and 3 bases, there was a span of 14 bases. CDR3 sequence (DNA): TGTGCCAGCAGCGAAGAGGGCAGAAACAATCAGCCCCAGCATTTT. This encodes CASSEEGRNNQPQHF.

V usage is TRBV10-2 and J usage is TRBJ1-1; D possibly corresponds to TRBD1 (5 bases). The CDR3 loop spans 12 amino acids. Germline CDR1 is WSHSY and CDR2 is SAAADI. Trimming removed 3 bases from V and 5 bases from J, with 7 bases in between. CDR3 sequence reads: CASSDGGTEAFF. CDR3 bases: TGCGCCAGCAGTGATGGGGGGACTGAAGCTTTCTTT.

For this clone: The junction and the germline gene differ at one end; a read error may be behind it. The chain couples TRBV5-4 to TRBJ2-1; D perhaps matches TRBD2 (6 bases). There are 15 residues in the CDR3. Germline assignment: CDR1 SGHNT and CDR2 YYREEE (reference sequence). Here the CDR3 DNA reads TGCGCCAGCAGCCAAGAGGAGGGGTCCTACAATGAGCAGTTCTTC. Translated: CASSQEEGSYNEQFF.

This clone was recorded once. This chain joins TRBV19 and TRBJ1-4; D gene unclear. CDR1 LNHDA and CDR2 SQIVND come from the germline V gene (reference sequence). Trimming removed 4 bases from V and 8 bases from J, with 8 bases in between. This CDR3 is built from 12 residues. CDR3 in amino acids: CASSTVQEKLFF. As DNA, the CDR3 is TGTGCCAGTAGTACTGTACAGGAAAAACTGTTTTTT.

The V call is TRBV5-1, the J call TRBJ1-2; no clear D gene. CDR3 length equals 14 residues. Per germline, CDR1 SGHRS and CDR2 YFSETQ. V was trimmed by 1 base and J by 8 bases, leaving 15 bases between them. The CDR3 loop reads CASSLSGGPIGYTF. The CDR3 DNA follows: TGCGCCAGCAGCTTGTCTGGAGGTCCTATAGGCTACACCTTC.